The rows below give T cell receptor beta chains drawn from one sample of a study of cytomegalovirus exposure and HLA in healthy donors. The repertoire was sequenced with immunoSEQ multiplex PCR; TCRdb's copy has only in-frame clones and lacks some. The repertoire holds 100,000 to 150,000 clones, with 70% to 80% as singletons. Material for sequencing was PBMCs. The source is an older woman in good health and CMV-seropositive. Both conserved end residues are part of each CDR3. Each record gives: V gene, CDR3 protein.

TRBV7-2,CASSLRQGGTTEAFF
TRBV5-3,CARSTHPGITSYEQYF
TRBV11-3,CASSLESRTGDNEQFF
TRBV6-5,CASSYSAGMIHEQYF
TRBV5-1,CASGETGGKTGELFF
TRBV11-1,CASSLLSQGVNTDTQYF
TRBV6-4,CASSTSPGQGAEKLFF
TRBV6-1,CASRENRGQGNTIYF
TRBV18,CASSQQGDYGYTF
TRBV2,CASSEGGGYNEQFF
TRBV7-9,CASSLGRSLNTEAFF
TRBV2,CASTVKQAGGYTF
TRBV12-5,CASGLEPSGGNYGYTF
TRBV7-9,CASSLTVGYTF
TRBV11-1,CASSSGTSGEQYF
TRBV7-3,CASSGAGTSALSSYNEQFF
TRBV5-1,CASSLGQGAYEQYF
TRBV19,CASSIRDSYSNQPQHF
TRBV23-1,CARLGGFADTQYF
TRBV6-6,CASSYSTGLGGYEQYF
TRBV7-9,CASSLIGGEAFF
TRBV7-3,CASSSPGGFKQYF
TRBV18,CASSPPGGNYEQYF
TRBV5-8,CASSWTGVTEAFF
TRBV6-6,CASSFRGGQGGEQYF
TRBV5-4,CASSLDRGETQYF
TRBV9,CASSVKSEAFF
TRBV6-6,CASGQGSQPQHF
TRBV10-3,CATTNRSNYQMNTEAFF
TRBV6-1,CASRVRDYYTDTQYF
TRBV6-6,CASSYPHRDGYTF
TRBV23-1,CASSHSEYF
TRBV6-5,CASKQGARRETQYF
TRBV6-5,CASSYWDRAYEQYF
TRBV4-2,CASSQEGAVYEQYF
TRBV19,CASSGGGTYTGELFF
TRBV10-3,CAISDMGGGYQETQYF
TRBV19,CASSLAVTNQPQHF
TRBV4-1,CASSHGSTSGRETQYF
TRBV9,CASSVEAGGPTGELFF
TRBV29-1,CSVGGLAGNLHEQYF
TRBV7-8,CASSPQLAGGYNEQFF
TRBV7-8,CASSFSGQGIGEQYF
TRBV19,CASSIDLPTGTNTGELFF
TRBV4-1,CASSQDPNRGRGNTIYF
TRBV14,CASSQGGGNTGELFF
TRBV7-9,CASSQGLGQEYF
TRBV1,CTSSQQSGLAGGGYEQYF
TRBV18,CASSLQVMNTEAFF